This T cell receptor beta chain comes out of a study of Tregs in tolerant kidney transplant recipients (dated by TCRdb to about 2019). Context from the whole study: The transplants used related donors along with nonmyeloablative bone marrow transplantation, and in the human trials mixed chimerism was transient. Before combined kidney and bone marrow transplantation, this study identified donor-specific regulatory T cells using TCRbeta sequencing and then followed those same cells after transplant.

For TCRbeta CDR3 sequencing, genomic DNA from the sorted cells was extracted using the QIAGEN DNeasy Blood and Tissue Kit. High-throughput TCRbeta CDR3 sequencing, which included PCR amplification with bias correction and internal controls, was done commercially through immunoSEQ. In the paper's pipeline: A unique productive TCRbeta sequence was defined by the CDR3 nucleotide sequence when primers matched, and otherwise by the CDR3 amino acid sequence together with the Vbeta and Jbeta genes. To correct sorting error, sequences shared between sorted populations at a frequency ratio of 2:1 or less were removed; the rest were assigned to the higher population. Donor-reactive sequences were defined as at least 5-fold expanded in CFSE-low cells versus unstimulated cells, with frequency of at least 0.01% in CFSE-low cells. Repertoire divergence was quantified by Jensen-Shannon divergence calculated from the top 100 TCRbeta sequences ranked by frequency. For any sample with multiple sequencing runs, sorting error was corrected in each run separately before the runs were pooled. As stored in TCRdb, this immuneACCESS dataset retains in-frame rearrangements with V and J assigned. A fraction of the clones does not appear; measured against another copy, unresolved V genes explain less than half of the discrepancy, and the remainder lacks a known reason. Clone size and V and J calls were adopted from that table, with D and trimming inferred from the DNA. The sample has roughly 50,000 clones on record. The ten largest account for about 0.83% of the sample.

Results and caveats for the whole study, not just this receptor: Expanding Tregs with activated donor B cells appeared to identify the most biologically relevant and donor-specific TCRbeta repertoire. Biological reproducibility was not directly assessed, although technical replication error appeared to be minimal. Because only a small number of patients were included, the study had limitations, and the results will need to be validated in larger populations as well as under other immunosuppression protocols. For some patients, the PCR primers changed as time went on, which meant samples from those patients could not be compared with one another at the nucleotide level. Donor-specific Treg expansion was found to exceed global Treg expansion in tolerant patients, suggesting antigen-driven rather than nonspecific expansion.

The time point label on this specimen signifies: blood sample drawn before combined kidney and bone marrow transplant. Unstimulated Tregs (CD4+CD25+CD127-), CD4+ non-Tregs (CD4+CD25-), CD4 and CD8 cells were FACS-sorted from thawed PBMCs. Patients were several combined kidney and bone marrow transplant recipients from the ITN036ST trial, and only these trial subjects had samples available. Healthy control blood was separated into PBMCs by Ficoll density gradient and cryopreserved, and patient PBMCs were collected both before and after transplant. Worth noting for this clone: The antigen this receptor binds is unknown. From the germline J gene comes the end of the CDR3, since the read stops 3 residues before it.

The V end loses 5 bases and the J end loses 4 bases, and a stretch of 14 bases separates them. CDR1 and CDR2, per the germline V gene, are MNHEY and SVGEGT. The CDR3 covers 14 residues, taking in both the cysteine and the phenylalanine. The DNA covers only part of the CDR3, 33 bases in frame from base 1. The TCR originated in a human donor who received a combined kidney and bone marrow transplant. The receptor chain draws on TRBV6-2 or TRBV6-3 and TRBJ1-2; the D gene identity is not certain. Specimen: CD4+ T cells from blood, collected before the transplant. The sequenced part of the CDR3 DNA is TGTGCCAGCAGTGCTGGCCGGGGTGGCTATGGC. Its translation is CASSAGRGGYG. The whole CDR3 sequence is CASSAGRGGYGYTF.